These 23 T cell receptor beta chains share one sample of origin, sequenced in a study of early T cells in non-severe SARS-CoV-2 infection. TCRdb reanalysed the 5' RACE reads using MiXCR and keeps one entry per CDR3 protein. The data contain 110,000 or so distinct CDR3 sequences, 9.5% to 13% of them singletons. The sample consisted of whole blood. The receptors here all came from an adult who was a healthcare worker with PCR-confirmed SARS-CoV-2 infection or an uninfected control (not recorded which).

V and J are TRBV12-3 or TRBV12-4 and TRBJ1-5; D remains unclear. The CDR3 is made up of 14 amino acids. V lost 5 bases and J lost 1, with 9 bases in between. The DNA of the CDR3 is TGTGCCAGCAGTAGGATCCTGAGCAATCAGCCCCAGCATTTT. Translation: CASSRILSNQPQHF.

Only a few counts were recorded for this clonotype. This chain joins TRBV7-9 and TRBJ2-7; 8 nucleotides agree with TRBD1. CDR1 and CDR2 from the germline V gene are SEHNR and FQNEAQ (reference sequence). Germline trimming cut 4 bases from V and 7 bases from J; bases unmatched to any gene: 18. The CDR3 sequence is 17 residues long. CDR3 nucleotides: TGTGCCAGCAGCTCCCATCCGGGACAGGTTAATCCTAGGGAGCAGTACTTC. Translation: CASSSHPGQVNPREQYF.

This clonotype was seen repeatedly, ten times or more. V is TRBV9 and J is TRBJ2-5, with D possibly TRBD2 on 6 matching bases. Germline CDR1 SGDLS, CDR2 YYNGEE. V lost 3 bases and J 6 bases, leaving 9 bases between the germline ends. The CDR3 is 12 amino acids. CDR3 sequence (DNA): TGTGCCAGCAGCGCCGGGGGTCAGACCCAGTACTTC. Translated, it gives CASSAGGQTQYF.

Only a few counts were recorded for this clonotype. The chain couples TRBV24-1 to TRBJ1-5; 9 nucleotides match TRBD1. The CDR3 extends over 17 amino acids. V was pared by 2 bases and J by 5 bases, with 9 bases of the junction left unmatched. In germline, CDR1 is KGHDR, CDR2 SFDVKD. The CDR3 here is CATSDSRTGVLDQPQHF. The DNA for the CDR3 is TGTGCCACCAGTGATTCACGGACAGGGGTCCTAGATCAGCCCCAGCATTTT.

This clonotype was found a few times. This chain uses TRBV4-2 with TRBJ1-6, with D possibly being TRBD1 (6 bases). Looked up from germline, CDR1 is LGHNA and CDR2 is YNFKEQ. The CDR3 contains 19 residues. Trimming shortened V by 3 bases and J by 5 bases, and 23 bases separated the two germline ends. This chain's CDR3 is CASSHRPDPSGAHNSPLHF. Here the CDR3 DNA reads TGTGCCAGCAGCCACCGCCCGGATCCGTCGGGGGCGCATAATTCACCCCTCCACTTT.

This clonotype has a handful of counts. The CDR3 coding sequence is TGCGCCAGCAGCCAAGGACAGGCCCGAAACTATGGCTACACCTTC. Its protein is CASSQGQARNYGYTF. This chain links TRBV4-1 with TRBJ1-2; D perhaps matches TRBD1 (6 bases). This CDR3 spans 15 amino acids. The germline V gene has CDR1 MGHRA and CDR2 YSYEKL. V was shortened by 1 base and J by 2 bases, with 11 bases between the two germline ends.

This clonotype was recorded many times. The chain recombines TRBV7-3 with TRBJ2-1, with D uncertain. V gave up 3 bases and J gave up 7 bases, with 13 bases separating them. This CDR3 has 14 amino acids. Germline CDR1 and CDR2: SGHTA and FQGTGA. In DNA, the CDR3 is TGTGCCAGCAGCTTCGTAGGTCTTGGGAATGAGCAGTTCTTC. Protein sequence: CASSFVGLGNEQFF.

The sample holds many counts of this clonotype. V is TRBV5-1 and J is TRBJ2-5; 8 nucleotides line up with TRBD1. Germline V gene sequence: CDR1 SGHRS, CDR2 YFSETQ. Trimming cost V 3 bases and J 2 bases; bases outside gene matches: 6. This CDR3 contains 15 residues. The CDR3 sequence: CASSSGQGLQETQYF. For the CDR3, the DNA is TGCGCCAGCAGCTCCGGACAGGGTCTTCAAGAGACCCAGTACTTC. The full variable domain, its missing parts supplied by reference TRBV5-1 and TRBJ2-5, is KAGVTQTPRYLIKTRGQQVTLSCSPISGHRSVSWYQQTPGQGLQFLFEYFSETQRNKGNFPGRFSGRQFSNSRSEMNVSTLELGDSALYLCASSSGQGLQETQYFGPGTRLLVL.

This clonotype was counted many times. The V call is TRBV14, the J call TRBJ2-4; 9 positions agree with TRBD1. V lost 1 base to trimming and J lost 6 bases; unmatched junction nucleotides: 4. The CDR3 consists of 15 residues. Germline CDR1 reads SGHDN; CDR2 reads FVKESK. The CDR3 nucleotides read TGTGCCAGCAGCCAAGTTCAGGGACAGGGAAACATTCAGTACTTC. This encodes CASSQVQGQGNIQYF.

This clonotype was detected ten times or more. CDR3 sequence reads: CAIAGTGSTDTQYF. CDR3 coding DNA: TGTGCCATCGCGGGGACAGGGAGCACAGATACGCAGTATTTT. This chain links TRBV10-3 with TRBJ2-3; 9 nucleotides align to TRBD1. Losses at the gene ends were 8 bases for V and 0 bases for J; bases not matched to a gene: 3. The CDR3 length is 14 residues. Germline V gene sequence: CDR1 ENHRY, CDR2 SYGVKD.

The chain couples TRBV9 to TRBJ2-4, with D tentatively TRBD1 (5 bases). Germline CDR1 reads SGDLS; CDR2 reads YYNGEE. Trimming shortened V by 1 base and J by 8 bases, and 10 bases separated the two germline ends. This CDR3 is built from 13 residues. The CDR3 here is CASSVQGFDIQYF. In nucleotides, the CDR3 is TGTGCCAGCAGCGTACAGGGTTTTGACATTCAGTACTTC.

This clonotype was counted only a few times. This sequence joins TRBV7-8 and TRBJ2-1; 13 bases fit TRBD2. The CDR3 runs to 19 residues. After removal of 4 bases from V and 4 bases from J, the junction contained 13 bases not matched to a gene. Germline CDR1 reads SGHVS; CDR2 reads FQNEAQ. The CDR3 DNA reads as TGTGCCAGCAGCTCCCTGACTAGCGGGAGGTCCGCAGGGTACAATGAGCAGTTCTTC. It is translated as CASSSLTSGRSAGYNEQFF.

This clonotype occurred a few times. J is TRBJ1-2 and V is TRBV2, with no clear D. Germline lookup yields CDR1 SNHLY and CDR2 FYNNEI. The CDR3 consists of 13 residues. Trimming removed 1 base from V and 8 bases from J, with 11 bases in between. CDR3 nucleotide sequence: TGTGCCAGCAGTGAAGGAGGCATCGACGGCTACACCTTC. It specifies CASSEGGIDGYTF.

V and J are TRBV7-2 and TRBJ2-7; either TRBD1 or TRBD2 may fit D (5 bases each). Germline V lookup: CDR1 SGHTA, CDR2 FQGNSA. CDR3 length equals 15 residues. V was pared by 5 bases and J by 3 bases, with 17 bases between. Here the CDR3 DNA reads TGTGCCAGCAGCACCCACGGGACGTCTAACTACGAGCAGTACTTC. Amino acid sequence: CASSTHGTSNYEQYF.

The V gene is TRBV20-1, the J gene TRBJ2-7; no clear D gene. Trimming pared 3 bases from V and 0 bases from J, leaving 15 bases between. This CDR3 contains 15 residues. Germline CDR1 reads DFQATT; CDR2 reads SNEGSKA (reference sequence). The CDR3 region is CSASPAKSSSYEQYF. As DNA, the CDR3 is TGCAGTGCTAGCCCTGCTAAGTCCAGCTCCTACGAGCAGTACTTC.

This chain joins TRBV9 and TRBJ1-3; the match to TRBD1 covers 11 bases. V lost 4 bases, J lost 0 bases, and 6 bases stayed unmatched. The V gene's germline CDR1 is SGDLS and CDR2 YYNGEE. This CDR3 has 17 residues. The chain's CDR3 is CASSTAGTGGSGNTIYF. The CDR3 region has the DNA TGTGCCAGCAGCACCGCCGGGACAGGGGGCTCTGGAAACACCATATATTTT. Filled out from reference TRBV9 and TRBJ1-3, the complete variable domain reads DSGVTQTPKHLITATGQRVTLRCSPRSGDLSVYWYQQSLDQGLQFLIQYYNGEERAKGNILERFSAQQFPDLHSELNLSSLELGDSALYFCASSTAGTGGSGNTIYFGEGSWLTVV.

This clonotype was detected a few times. The rearrangement uses TRBV19 and TRBJ1-5; perhaps TRBD1 as D (6 bases). The CDR3 loop spans 15 amino acids. CDR1 and CDR2 (germline): LNHDA, SQIVND (reference sequence). V lost 7 bases and J lost 0, with 13 bases in between. CDR3: CASKRTDNSNQPQHF. The DNA for the CDR3 is TGTGCCAGTAAGCGGACAGATAATAGCAATCAGCCCCAGCATTTT.

In this sample, this clonotype turned up many times. V and J are TRBV12-3 or TRBV12-4 and TRBJ2-7; 9 positions match TRBD2. Losses at the gene ends were 6 bases for V and 6 bases for J; bases not matched to a gene: 15. The CDR3 consists of 16 residues. DNA for the CDR3: TGTGCCAGCAGCCCATACACCACTGCGGGAGGGCTCGAGCAGTACTTC. Its translation is CASSPYTTAGGLEQYF.

The chain is built from TRBV6-6 and TRBJ2-1; 13 nucleotides agree with TRBD2. Germline CDR1 is MNHNY and CDR2 is SVGAGI (reference sequence). The CDR3 spans 19 residues. V trimming: 2 bases; J trimming: 4 bases; junction bases outside the gene matches: 11. The CDR3 DNA sequence: TGTGCCAGCAGTTACCCGGGACTAGCGGGAAGGGAGGGATACAATGAGCAGTTCTTC. Translated: CASSYPGLAGREGYNEQFF.

Ten or more counts support this clonotype. V gene TRBV6-5 combines with J gene TRBJ1-6; 12 nucleotides agree with TRBD1. Germline V gene lookup returns CDR1 MNHEY and CDR2 SVGAGI. The length of the CDR3 is 16 residues. After removal of 2 bases from V and 11 bases from J, the junction contained 7 bases not matched to a gene. The CDR3 region is CASSYRGTGGLTPLHF. CDR3 bases: TGTGCCAGCAGTTACCGCGGGACAGGGGGCTTGACACCCCTCCACTTT.

This clonotype was seen only a few times. V is TRBV3-1 and J is TRBJ2-2; D is ambiguous. The CDR3 is made up of 15 amino acids. Germline-derived CDR1 and CDR2 are LGHDT and YNNKEL (reference sequence). The V gene lost 4 bases and the J gene lost 7 bases, with 16 bases spanning the gap. The CDR3 DNA reads as TGTGCCAGCAGCCTCCACCCTCCCCTGGGCGGGGAGCTGTTTTTT. This codes for CASSLHPPLGGELFF.

The genes are TRBV20-1 and TRBJ2-7; the match to TRBD1 covers 8 bases. The CDR3 extends over 15 amino acids. The J segment lost 7 bases and the V segment lost 5 bases, leaving 16 bases of the junction unmatched. From germline, CDR1 is DFQATT and CDR2 SNEGSKA (reference sequence). The CDR3 protein is CSAVFRDRGQWEQYF. The CDR3 coding sequence is TGCAGTGCTGTATTCAGAGACAGGGGCCAGTGGGAGCAGTACTTC.

The chain combines TRBV2 with TRBJ2-6, with D perhaps TRBD2 (5 bases). Germline V gives CDR1 SNHLY, CDR2 FYNNEI. V shed 3 bases and J shed 4 bases, with 10 bases lying between them. CDR3 size: 15 residues. The CDR3 loop reads CASSDWGAGANVLTF. The DNA for the CDR3 is TGTGCCAGCAGTGATTGGGGAGCCGGGGCCAACGTCCTGACTTTC.